Listed here are 10 T cell receptor beta chains from one sample, sequenced in a study of post-analysis software for immune sequencing data (dated by TCRdb to about 2015). No antigen has been assigned to these receptors. Library creation used PCR. The sequencer was an Illumina HiSeq 2500. Unique molecular identifiers were incorporated into TCR beta cDNA libraries to reduce PCR and sequencing biases. The public sequencing data were trimmed at Q25 with fastp and processed into clonotypes with MiXCR by TCRdb, which kept only in-frame beta chains. Rows matching on CDR3 protein sequence are summarized as one entry with the most common DNA and genes. The sample table lists about 770,000 distinct CDR3 sequences, approximately 44% of them with a count of one. The ten largest make up roughly 4.9% of the sample. Broader findings and caveats from the paper: Patients showed significantly higher frequencies than controls for several TRBV segments, among them TRBV5-6, TRBV5-1 and TRBV20-1.

The specimen sequenced was blood. These TCRs come from a girl aged 5 to 17 with multiple sclerosis.

The V gene is TRBV7-3, the J gene TRBJ2-5; TRBD2 is a possible D gene (6 bases). Germline CDR1 reads SGHTA; CDR2 reads FQGTGA. CDR3 size: 16 residues. The V gene lost 0 bases and the J gene lost 5 bases, with 16 bases spanning the gap. For the CDR3, the DNA is TGTGCCAGCAGCTTAACGGTGGCTAGCGCGTTGGAGACCCAGTACTTC. As protein: CASSLTVASALETQYF. Combining the CDR3 with reference TRBV7-3 and TRBJ2-5 gives the whole variable domain GAGVSQTPSNKVTEKGKYVELRCDPISGHTALYWYRQSLGQGPEFLIYFQGTGAADDSGLPNDRFFAVRPEGSVSTLKIQRTERGDSAVYLCASSLTVASALETQYFGPGTRLLVL.

The rearrangement joins TRBV20-1 to TRBJ2-1, with D tentatively TRBD2 (6 bases). Trimming removed 6 bases from V and 4 bases from J, with 19 bases in between. Germline-derived CDR1 and CDR2 are DFQATT and SNEGSKA (reference sequence). This CDR3 comprises 15 residues. The CDR3 sequence: CSARTRDFSYNEQFF. CDR3 nucleotide sequence: TGCAGTGCAAGAACCCGGGACTTCTCGTACAATGAGCAGTTCTTC.

The rearrangement uses TRBV5-1 and TRBJ2-1; TRBD2 aligns across 11 bases. Germline V gene data show CDR1 as SGHRS and CDR2 as YFSETQ. The CDR3 runs to 15 residues. Trimming cost V 4 bases and J 9 bases; bases outside gene matches: 9. The CDR3 spells CASSDLAGGPVEQFF. The CDR3 DNA is TGCGCCAGCAGCGATTTAGCGGGAGGGCCCGTTGAGCAGTTCTTC.

V and J are TRBV6-5 and TRBJ1-2, with D maybe TRBD1 (6 bases). The CDR3 contains 16 residues. CDR1 MNHEY and CDR2 SVGAGI come from the germline V gene. Trimming pared 6 bases from V and 7 bases from J, leaving 24 bases between. CDR3 residues: CASRRNGDILSGGYTF. Here the CDR3 DNA reads TGTGCCAGCAGGCGAAATGGGGACATCCTCTCCGGTGGCTACACCTTC.

V gene TRBV5-1 combines with J gene TRBJ2-7; no reliable D call. Deletions cut 4 bases from V and 4 bases from J, with 24 bases between. CDR3 length equals 17 residues. CDR1 SGHRS and CDR2 YFSETQ come from the germline V gene. The DNA for the CDR3 is TGCGCCAGCAGCCCCTCCCCGTCGGGCCCCCTGACTTACGAGCAGTACTTC. Translating it yields CASSPSPSGPLTYEQYF.

This clonotype was recorded a few times. The rearrangement uses TRBV15 and TRBJ2-7, with TRBD1 matching over 8 bases. V lost 1 base, J lost 3 bases, and 2 bases stayed unmatched. CDR3 length equals 14 residues. Germline assignment: CDR1 LNHNV and CDR2 YYDKDF (reference sequence). The CDR3 region is CATSRGTGFYEQYF. The DNA of the CDR3 is TGTGCCACCAGCAGAGGGACAGGGTTCTACGAGCAGTACTTC.

The gene calls are TRBV11-2 and TRBJ2-7; D gene ambiguous. Germline values: CDR1 SGHAT, CDR2 FQNNGV. The V and J ends lost 5 bases and 3 bases respectively, with 17 bases between them. The CDR3 covers 15 residues. The CDR3: CASSTFELPLYEQYF. The CDR3 bases are TGTGCCAGCAGCACCTTTGAGCTTCCCCTCTACGAGCAGTACTTC.

The V call is TRBV6-5, the J call TRBJ2-7, with a weak D call TRBD1 (5 bases). The V end lost 2 bases, the J end lost 2 bases, and 7 bases lay between the germline ends. This CDR3 is 13 amino acids long. Germline CDR1 is MNHEY and CDR2 is SVGAGI. The CDR3 protein is CASSYGATYEQYF. The CDR3 DNA follows: TGTGCCAGCAGTTACGGGGCTACCTACGAGCAGTACTTC.

The V gene is TRBV3-1, the J gene TRBJ2-7; D is ambiguous. The J call is uncertain, as TRBJ2-5 better fits the DNA end. CDR1 and CDR2 (germline): LGHDT, YNNKEL (reference sequence). The CDR3 has 12 amino acids. The CDR3: CASSQGPETQYF. The DNA for the CDR3 is TGTGCCAGCAGCCAGGGCCCAGAGACCCAGTACTTC.

Points on this clonotype: The junction departs from germline at one end; a sequencing error may be responsible. V usage is TRBV4-3 and J usage is TRBJ2-2; maybe TRBD2 (5 bases). The CDR3 is 14 residues long. The germline CDR1 and CDR2 sequences are LGHNA and YSLEER. CDR3 in amino acids: CASSQDGYTGERFF. The CDR3 nucleotides read TGCGCCAGCAGCCAAGACGGATACACCGGGGAGCGGTTTTTT.